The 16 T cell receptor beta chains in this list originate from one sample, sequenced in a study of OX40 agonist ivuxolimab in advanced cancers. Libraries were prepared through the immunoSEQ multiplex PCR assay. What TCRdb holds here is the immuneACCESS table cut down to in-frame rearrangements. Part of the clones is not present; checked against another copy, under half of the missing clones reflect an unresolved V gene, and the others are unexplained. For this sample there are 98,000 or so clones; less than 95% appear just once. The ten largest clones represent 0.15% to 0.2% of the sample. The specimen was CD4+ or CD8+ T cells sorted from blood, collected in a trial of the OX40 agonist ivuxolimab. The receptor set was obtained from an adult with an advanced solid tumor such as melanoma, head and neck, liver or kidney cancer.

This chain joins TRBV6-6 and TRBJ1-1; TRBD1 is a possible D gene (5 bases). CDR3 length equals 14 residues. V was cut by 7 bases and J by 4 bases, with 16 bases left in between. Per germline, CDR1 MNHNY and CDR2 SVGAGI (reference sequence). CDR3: CASTIPGAITEAFF. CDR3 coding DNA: TGTGCCAGCACTATCCCCGGGGCTATCACTGAAGCTTTCTTT.

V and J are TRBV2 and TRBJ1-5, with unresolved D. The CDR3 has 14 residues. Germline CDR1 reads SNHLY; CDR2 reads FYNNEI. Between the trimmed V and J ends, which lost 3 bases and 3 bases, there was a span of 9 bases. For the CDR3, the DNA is TGTGCCAGCAGTGATCTCCGGGTCAATCAGCCCCAGCATTTT. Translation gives CASSDLRVNQPQHF.

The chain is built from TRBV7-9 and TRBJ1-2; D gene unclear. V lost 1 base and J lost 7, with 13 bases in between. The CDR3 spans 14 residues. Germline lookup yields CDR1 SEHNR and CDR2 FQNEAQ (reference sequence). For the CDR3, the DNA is TGTGCCAGCAGCTTAGGACGACCGATGGGTGGCTACACCTTC. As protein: CASSLGRPMGGYTF.

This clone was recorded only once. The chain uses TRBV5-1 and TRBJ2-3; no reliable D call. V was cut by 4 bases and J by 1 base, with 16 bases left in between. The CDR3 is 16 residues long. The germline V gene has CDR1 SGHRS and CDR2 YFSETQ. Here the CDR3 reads CASSKQSLIRTDTQYF. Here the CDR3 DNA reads TGCGCCAGCAGCAAACAGAGCCTAATCCGCACAGATACGCAGTATTTT.

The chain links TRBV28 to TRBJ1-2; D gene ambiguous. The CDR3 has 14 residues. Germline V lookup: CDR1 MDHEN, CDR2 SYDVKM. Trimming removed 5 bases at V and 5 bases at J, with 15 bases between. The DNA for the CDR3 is TGTGCCAGCAGTCCACTCGACGGAGGGTATGGCTACACCTTC. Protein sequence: CASSPLDGGYGYTF.

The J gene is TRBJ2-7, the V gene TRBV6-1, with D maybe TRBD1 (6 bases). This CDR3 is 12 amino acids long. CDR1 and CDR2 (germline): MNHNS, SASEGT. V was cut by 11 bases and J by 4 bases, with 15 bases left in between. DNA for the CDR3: TGTGCCGCTAGGGACACAGGTTACGAGCAGTACTTC. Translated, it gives CAARDTGYEQYF.

The CDR3 here is CASSLDGRQGNTEAFF. The CDR3 bases are TGTGCCAGCAGCTTAGATGGGAGACAGGGGAACACTGAAGCTTTCTTT. V and J are TRBV11-3 and TRBJ1-1, with TRBD1 matching 7 bases. The length of the CDR3 is 16 residues. V trimming: 0 bases; J trimming: 1 base; junction bases outside the gene matches: 5. Per germline, CDR1 SGHNT and CDR2 YENEEA.

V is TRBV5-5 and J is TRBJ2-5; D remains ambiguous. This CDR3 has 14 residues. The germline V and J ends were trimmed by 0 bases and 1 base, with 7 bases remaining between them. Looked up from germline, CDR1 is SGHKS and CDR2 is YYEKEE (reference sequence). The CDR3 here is CASSLESVQETQYF. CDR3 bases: TGTGCCAGCAGCTTGGAGTCAGTCCAAGAGACCCAGTACTTC.

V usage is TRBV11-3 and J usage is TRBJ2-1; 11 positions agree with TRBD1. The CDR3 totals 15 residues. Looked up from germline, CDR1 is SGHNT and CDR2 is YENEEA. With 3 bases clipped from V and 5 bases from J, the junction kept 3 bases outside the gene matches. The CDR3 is CASSFGTGGHNEQFF. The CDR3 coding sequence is TGTGCCAGCAGCTTCGGGACAGGGGGTCACAATGAGCAGTTCTTC.

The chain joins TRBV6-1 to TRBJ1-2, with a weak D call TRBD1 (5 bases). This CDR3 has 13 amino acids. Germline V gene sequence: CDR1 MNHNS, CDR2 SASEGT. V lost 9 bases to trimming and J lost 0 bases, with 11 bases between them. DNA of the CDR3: TGTGCCAGTAAAACAGGAGCTAACTATGGCTACACCTTC. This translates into CASKTGANYGYTF.

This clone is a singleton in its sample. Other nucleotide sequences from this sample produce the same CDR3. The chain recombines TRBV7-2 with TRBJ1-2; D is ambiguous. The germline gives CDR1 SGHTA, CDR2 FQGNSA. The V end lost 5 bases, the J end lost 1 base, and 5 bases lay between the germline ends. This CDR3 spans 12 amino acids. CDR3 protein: CASSLDNYGYTF. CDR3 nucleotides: TGTGCCAGCAGCCTAGATAACTATGGCTACACCTTC.

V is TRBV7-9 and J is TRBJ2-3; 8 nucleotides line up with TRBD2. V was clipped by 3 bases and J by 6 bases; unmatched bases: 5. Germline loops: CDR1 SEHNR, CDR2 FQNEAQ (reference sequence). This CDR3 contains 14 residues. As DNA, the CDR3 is TGTGCCAGCAGCTTTCCCCGGGGGGGCGATACGCAGTATTTT. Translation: CASSFPRGGDTQYF.

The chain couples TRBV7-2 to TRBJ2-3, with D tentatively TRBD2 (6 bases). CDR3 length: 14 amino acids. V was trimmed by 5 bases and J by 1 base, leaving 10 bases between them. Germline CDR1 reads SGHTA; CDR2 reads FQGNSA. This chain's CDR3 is CASSGVAGTDTQYF. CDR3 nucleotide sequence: TGTGCCAGCAGCGGGGTAGCGGGCACAGATACGCAGTATTTT.

The CDR3 loop is CASRPPRPPYEQYF. The DNA for the CDR3 is TGTGCCAGTCGACCCCCCAGGCCCCCCTACGAGCAGTACTTC. This sequence joins TRBV6-5 and TRBJ2-7, with D unclear. CDR1 and CDR2 (germline): MNHEY, SVGAGI. The length of the CDR3 is 14 residues. The V end lost 9 bases, the J end lost 2 bases, and 17 bases lay between the germline ends.

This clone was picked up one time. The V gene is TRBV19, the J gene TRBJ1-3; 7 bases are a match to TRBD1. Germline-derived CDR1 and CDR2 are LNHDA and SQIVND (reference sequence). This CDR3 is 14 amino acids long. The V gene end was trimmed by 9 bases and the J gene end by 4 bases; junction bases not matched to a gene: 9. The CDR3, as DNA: TGTGCCAGCCAACACAGGGGAATGGGAAACACCATATATTTT. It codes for CASQHRGMGNTIYF.

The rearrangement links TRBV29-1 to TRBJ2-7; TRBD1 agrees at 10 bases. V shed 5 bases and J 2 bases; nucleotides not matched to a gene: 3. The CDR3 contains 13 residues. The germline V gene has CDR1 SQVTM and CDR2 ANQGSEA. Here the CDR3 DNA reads TGCAGCGTTTCCGGGACAGGGGCCTACGAGCAGTACTTC. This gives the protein CSVSGTGAYEQYF.